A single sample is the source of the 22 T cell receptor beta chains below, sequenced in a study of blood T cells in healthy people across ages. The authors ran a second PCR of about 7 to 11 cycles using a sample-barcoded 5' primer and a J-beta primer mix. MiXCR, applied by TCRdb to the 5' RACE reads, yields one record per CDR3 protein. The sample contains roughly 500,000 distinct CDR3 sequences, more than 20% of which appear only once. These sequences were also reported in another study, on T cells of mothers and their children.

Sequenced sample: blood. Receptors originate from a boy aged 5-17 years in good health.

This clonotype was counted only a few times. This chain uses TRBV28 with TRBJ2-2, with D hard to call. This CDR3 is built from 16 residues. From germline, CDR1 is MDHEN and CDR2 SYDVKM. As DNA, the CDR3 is TGTGCTGCCAATCGCCCAGCCCTAATCAAGACCGGGGAGCTGTTTTTT. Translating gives CAANRPALIKTGELFF. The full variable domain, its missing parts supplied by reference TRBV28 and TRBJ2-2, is DVKVTQSSRYLVKRTGEKVFLECVQDMDHENMFWYRQDPGLGLRLIYFSYDVKMKEKGDIPEGYSVSREKKERFSLILESASTNQTSMYLCAANRPALIKTGELFFGEGSRLTVL.

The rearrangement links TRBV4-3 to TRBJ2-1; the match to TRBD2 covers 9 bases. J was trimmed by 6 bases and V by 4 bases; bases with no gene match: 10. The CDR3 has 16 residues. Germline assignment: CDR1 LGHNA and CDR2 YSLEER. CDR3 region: CASSPDRSGRPNEQFF. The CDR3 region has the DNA TGCGCCAGCAGCCCGGACCGGAGCGGGAGGCCCAATGAGCAGTTCTTC.

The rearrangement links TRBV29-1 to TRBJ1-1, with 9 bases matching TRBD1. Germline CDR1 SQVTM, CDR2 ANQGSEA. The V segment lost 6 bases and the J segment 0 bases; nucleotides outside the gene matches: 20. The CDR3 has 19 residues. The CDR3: CSVESGTGHSQGMNTEAFF. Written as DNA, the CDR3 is TGCAGCGTCGAATCCGGGACAGGGCATTCTCAGGGGATGAACACTGAAGCTTTCTTT. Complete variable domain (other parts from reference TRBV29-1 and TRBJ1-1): SAVISQKPSRDICQRGTSLTIQCQVDSQVTMMFWYRQQPGQSLTLIATANQGSEATYESGFVIDKFPISRPNLTFSTLTVSNMSPEDSSIYLCSVESGTGHSQGMNTEAFFGQGTRLTVV.

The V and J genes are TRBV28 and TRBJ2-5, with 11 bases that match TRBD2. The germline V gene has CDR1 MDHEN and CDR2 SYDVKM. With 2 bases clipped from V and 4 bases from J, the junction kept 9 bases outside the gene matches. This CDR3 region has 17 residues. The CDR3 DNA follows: TGTGCCAGCAGTTTACTCTTGACTAGCGGGAAGACAGAGACCCAGTACTTC. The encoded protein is CASSLLLTSGKTETQYF.

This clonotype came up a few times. The CDR3 coding sequence is TGTGCCAGCTCACCCGACAGGGTCTCTCACAATGAGCAGTTCTTC. Translated, it gives CASSPDRVSHNEQFF. The J gene is TRBJ2-1, the V gene TRBV18, with TRBD1 matching over 7 bases. The CDR3 sequence is 15 residues long. Germline V gene sequence: CDR1 KGHSH, CDR2 LQKENI. The J segment lost 5 bases and the V segment lost 3 bases, leaving 7 bases of the junction unmatched.

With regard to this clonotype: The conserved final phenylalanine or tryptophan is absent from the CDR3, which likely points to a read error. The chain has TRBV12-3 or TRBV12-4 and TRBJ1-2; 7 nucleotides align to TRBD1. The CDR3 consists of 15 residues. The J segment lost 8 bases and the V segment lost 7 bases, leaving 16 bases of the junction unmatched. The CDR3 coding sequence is TGTGCCAGCACCCTGAGAGAAGACAGGGCAGGAGGCTACACCATC. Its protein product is CASTLREDRAGGYTI.

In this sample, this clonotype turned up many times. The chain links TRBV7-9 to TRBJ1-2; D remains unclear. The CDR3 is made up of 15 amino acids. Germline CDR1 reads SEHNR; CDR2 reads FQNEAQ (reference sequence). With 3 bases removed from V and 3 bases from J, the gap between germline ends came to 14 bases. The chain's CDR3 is CASSFQAIGDYGYTF. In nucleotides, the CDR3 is TGTGCCAGCAGCTTCCAGGCTATCGGGGACTATGGCTACACCTTC. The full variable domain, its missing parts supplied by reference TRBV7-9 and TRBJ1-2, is DTGVSQNPRHKITKRGQNVTFRCDPISEHNRLYWYRQTLGQGPEFLTYFQNEAQLEKSRLLSDRFSAERPKGSFSTLEIQRTEQGDSAMYLCASSFQAIGDYGYTFGSGTRLTVV.

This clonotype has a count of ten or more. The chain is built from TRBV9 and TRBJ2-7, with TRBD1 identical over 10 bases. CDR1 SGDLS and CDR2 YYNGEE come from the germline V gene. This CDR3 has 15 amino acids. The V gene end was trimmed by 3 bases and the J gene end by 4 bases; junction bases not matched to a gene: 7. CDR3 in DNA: TGTGCCAGCAGCGCCTCCGGGACAGGGGTGTACGAGCAGTACTTC. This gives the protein CASSASGTGVYEQYF.

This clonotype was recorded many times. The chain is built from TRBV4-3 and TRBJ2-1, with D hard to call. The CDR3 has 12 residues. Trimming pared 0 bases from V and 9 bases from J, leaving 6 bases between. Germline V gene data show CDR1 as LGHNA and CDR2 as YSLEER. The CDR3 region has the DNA TGCGCCAGCAGCCAAGACGTTAGTGAGCAGTTCTTC. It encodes CASSQDVSEQFF.

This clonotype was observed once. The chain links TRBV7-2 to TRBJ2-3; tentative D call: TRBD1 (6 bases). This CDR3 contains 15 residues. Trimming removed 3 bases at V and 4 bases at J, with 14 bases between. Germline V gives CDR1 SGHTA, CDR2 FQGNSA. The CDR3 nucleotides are TGTGCCAGCAGCTTTAGGGACACTGGCGCAGATACGCAGTATTTT. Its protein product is CASSFRDTGADTQYF. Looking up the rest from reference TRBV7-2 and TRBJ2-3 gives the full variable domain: GAGVSQSPSNKVTEKGKDVELRCDPISGHTALYWYRQSLGQGLEFLIYFQGNSAPDKSGLPSDRFSAERTGGSVSTLTIQRTQQEDSAVYLCASSFRDTGADTQYFGPGTRLTVL.

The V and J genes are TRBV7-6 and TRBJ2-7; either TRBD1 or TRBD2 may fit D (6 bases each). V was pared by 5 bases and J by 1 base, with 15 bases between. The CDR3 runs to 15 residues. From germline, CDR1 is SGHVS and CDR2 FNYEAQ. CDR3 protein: CASSLGGGISYEQYF. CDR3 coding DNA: TGTGCCAGCAGCCTCGGAGGGGGAATTTCCTACGAGCAGTACTTC.

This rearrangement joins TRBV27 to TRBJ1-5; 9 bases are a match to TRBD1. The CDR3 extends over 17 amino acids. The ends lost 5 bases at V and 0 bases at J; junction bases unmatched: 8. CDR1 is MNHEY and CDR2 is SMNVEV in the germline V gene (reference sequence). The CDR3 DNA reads TGTGCCAGCAGTCCGGGACAGGGTCACTATAGCAATCAGCCCCAGCATTTT. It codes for CASSPGQGHYSNQPQHF.

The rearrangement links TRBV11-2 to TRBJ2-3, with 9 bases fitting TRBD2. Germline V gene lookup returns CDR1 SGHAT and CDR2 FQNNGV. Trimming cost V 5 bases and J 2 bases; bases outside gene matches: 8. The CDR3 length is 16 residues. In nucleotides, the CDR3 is TGTGCCAGCAGCCCATCGGGCGGGGGGGTCACAGATACGCAGTATTTT. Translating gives CASSPSGGGVTDTQYF.

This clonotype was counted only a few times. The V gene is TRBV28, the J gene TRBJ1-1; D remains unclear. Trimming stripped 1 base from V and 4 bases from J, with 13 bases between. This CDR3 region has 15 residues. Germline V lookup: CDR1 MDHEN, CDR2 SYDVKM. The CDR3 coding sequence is TGTGCCAGCAGTTTATTCTTAGTTATCGGCACTGAAGCTTTCTTT. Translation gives CASSLFLVIGTEAFF. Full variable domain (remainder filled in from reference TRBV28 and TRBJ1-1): DVKVTQSSRYLVKRTGEKVFLECVQDMDHENMFWYRQDPGLGLRLIYFSYDVKMKEKGDIPEGYSVSREKKERFSLILESASTNQTSMYLCASSLFLVIGTEAFFGQGTRLTVV.

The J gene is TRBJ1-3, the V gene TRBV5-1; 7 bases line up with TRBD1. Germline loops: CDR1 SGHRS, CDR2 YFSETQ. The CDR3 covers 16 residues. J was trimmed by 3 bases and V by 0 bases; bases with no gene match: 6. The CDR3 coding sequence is TGCGCCAGCAGCTTGGCCGGGGACAGATATGGAAACACCATATATTTT. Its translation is CASSLAGDRYGNTIYF.

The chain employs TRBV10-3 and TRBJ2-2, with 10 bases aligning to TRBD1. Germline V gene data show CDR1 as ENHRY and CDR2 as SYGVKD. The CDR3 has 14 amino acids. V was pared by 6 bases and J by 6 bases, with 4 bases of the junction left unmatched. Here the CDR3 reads CAIRQTGGPGELFF. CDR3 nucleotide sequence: TGTGCCATCAGACAGACAGGGGGCCCCGGGGAGCTGTTTTTT.

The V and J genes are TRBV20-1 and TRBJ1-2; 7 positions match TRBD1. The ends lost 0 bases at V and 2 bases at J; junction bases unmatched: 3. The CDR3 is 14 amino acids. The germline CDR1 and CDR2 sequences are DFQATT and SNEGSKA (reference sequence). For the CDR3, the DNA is TGCAGTGCTAGAGATGCGACAGGGAACTATGGCTACACCTTC. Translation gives CSARDATGNYGYTF.

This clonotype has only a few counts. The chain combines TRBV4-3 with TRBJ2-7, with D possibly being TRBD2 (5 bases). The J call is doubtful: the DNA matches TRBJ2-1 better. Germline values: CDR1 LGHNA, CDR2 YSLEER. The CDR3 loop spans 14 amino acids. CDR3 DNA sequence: TGCGCCAGCAGCCCCCTACTAGGGTCCGATGAGCAGTTCTTC. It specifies CASSPLLGSDEQFF.

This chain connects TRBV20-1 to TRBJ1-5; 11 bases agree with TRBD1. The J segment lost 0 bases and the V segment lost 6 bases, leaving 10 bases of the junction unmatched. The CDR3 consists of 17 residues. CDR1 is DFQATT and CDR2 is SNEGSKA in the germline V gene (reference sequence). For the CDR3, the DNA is TGCAGTGCCTACCGGGACAGGGGGAGGGATAGCAATCAGCCCCAGCATTTT. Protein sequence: CSAYRDRGRDSNQPQHF.

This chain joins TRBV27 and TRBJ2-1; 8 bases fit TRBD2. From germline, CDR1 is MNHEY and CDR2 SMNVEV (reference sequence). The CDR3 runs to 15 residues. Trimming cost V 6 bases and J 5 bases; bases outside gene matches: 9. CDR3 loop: CASRVVGGGDNEQFF. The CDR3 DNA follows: TGTGCCAGCAGAGTTGTCGGGGGGGGTGACAATGAGCAGTTCTTC.

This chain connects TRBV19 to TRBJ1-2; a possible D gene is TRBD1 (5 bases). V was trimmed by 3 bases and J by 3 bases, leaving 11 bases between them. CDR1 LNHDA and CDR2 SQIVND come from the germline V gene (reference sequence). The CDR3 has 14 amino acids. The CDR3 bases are TGTGCCAGTAGTATTTCAGGGCTGGACTATGGCTACACCTTC. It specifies CASSISGLDYGYTF.

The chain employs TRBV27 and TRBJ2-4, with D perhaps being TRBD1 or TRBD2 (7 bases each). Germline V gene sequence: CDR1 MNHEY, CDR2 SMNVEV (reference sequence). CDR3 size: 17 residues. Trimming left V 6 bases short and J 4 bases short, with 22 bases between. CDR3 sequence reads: CASSPGGLADVKNIQYF. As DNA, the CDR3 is TGTGCCAGCAGCCCAGGGGGGCTAGCGGATGTTAAAAACATTCAGTACTTC.